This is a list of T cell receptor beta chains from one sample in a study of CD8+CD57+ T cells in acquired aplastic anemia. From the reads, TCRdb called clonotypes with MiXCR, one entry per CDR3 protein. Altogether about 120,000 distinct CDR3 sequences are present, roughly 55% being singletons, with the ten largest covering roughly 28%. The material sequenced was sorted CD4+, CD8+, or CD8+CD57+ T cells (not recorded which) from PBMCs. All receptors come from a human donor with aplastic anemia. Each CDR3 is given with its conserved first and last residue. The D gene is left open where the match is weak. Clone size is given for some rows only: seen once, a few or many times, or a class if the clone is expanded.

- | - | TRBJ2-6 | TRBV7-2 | TGTGCCAGCACCATGGTCGGGGCCAACGTCCTGACTTTC | CASTMVGANVLTF
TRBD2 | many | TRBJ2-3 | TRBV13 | TGTGCCAGCAGCTTAGCGGCGGGGGGATTAGGTACGCAGTATTTT | CASSLAAGGLGTQYF
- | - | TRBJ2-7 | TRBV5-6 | TGTGCCAGCAGCACCCCCCTCGAGCAGTACTTC | CASSTPLEQYF
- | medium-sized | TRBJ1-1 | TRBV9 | TGTGCCAGCAGCCCTCGAGGGAATATGAACACTGAAGCTTTCTTT | CASSPRGNMNTEAFF
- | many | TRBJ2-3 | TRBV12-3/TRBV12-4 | TGTGCCAGCAGTCCCCCCGGGGGCGCAGATACGCAGTATTTT | CASSPPGGADTQYF
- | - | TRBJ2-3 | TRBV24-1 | TGTGCCGCCAATGACCTCCCTAGGGGGGGTAGCACAGATACGCAGTATTTT | CAANDLPRGGSTDTQYF
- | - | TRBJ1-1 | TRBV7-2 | TGTGCCAGCAGCCTAAGGCCGGGAACTGAAGCTTTCTTT | CASSLRPGTEAFF
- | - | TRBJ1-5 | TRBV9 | TGTGCCAGCAGCCTAGATTCAGGGGTTCATCAGCCCCAGCATTTT | CASSLDSGVHQPQHF
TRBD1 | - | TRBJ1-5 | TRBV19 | TGTGCCAGTAGGTTGGTGAGACAGGGCGATCAGCCCCAGCATTTT | CASRLVRQGDQPQHF
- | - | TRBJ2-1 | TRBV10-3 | TGTGCCATCGGTGTCGGAAGTGCTAGCTTGGGCAATGGGCAGTTCTTC | CAIGVGSASLGNGQFF
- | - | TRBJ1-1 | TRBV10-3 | TGTGCCAGCAGCGGACGGAACACTGAAGCTTTCTTT | CASSGRNTEAFF
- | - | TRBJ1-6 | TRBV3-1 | TGTGCCAGCAGCCAGGGACCGGGATCGAATTCACCCCTCCACTTT | CASSQGPGSNSPLHF
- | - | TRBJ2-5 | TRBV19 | TGTGCCAGTAGCGTTGGACCAATTCAAGAGACCCAGTACTTC | CASSVGPIQETQYF